The source of this T cell receptor (beta chain) is a study of Graves' ophthalmopathy and Graves' hyperthyroidism. The CDR3 is made up of 15 amino acids. V lost 1 base to trimming and J lost 5 bases; unmatched junction nucleotides: 1. Researchers took RNA transcripts and amplified TCR beta CDR3 regions from them. The first round was an RT-PCR with HTBI primers, and the second round was a multiplex PCR. TCRdb analysed the multiplex PCR reads with MiXCR anew, one entry per CDR3 protein. The data contain hundreds of thousands of distinct CDR3 sequences, 21% of them singletons. This clonotype was detected many times.

The sample comprised peripheral blood. The clonotype originates from a woman aged 18-29 years with stable Graves' hyperthyroidism. The gene calls are TRBV12-3 or TRBV12-4 and TRBJ2-2; 10 nucleotides align to TRBD2. CDR3 nucleotides: TGTGCCAGCAGTTTAGGAGCGGGAGGGACCGGGGAGCTGTTTTTT. Its protein product is CASSLGAGGTGELFF.